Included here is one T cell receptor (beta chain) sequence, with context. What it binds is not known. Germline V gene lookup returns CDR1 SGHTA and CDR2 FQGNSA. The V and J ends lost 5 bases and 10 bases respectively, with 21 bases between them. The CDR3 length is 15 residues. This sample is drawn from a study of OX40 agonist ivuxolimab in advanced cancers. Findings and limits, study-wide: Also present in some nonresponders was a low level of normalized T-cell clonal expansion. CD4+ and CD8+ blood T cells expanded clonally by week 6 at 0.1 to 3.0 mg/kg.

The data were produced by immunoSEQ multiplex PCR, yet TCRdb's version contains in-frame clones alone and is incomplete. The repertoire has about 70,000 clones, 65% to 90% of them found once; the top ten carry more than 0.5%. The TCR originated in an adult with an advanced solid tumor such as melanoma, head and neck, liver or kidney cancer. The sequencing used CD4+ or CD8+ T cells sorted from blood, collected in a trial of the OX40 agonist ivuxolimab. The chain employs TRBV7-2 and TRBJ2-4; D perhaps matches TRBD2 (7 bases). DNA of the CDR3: TGTGCCAGCAGCCCTGCGGGGGCCCGAGTCCGTATTCAGTACTTC. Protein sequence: CASSPAGARVRIQYF. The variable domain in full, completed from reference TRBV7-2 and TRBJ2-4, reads GAGVSQSPSNKVTEKGKDVELRCDPISGHTALYWYRQSLGQGLEFLIYFQGNSAPDKSGLPSDRFSAERTGGSVSTLTIQRTQQEDSAVYLCASSPAGARVRIQYFGAGTRLSVL.